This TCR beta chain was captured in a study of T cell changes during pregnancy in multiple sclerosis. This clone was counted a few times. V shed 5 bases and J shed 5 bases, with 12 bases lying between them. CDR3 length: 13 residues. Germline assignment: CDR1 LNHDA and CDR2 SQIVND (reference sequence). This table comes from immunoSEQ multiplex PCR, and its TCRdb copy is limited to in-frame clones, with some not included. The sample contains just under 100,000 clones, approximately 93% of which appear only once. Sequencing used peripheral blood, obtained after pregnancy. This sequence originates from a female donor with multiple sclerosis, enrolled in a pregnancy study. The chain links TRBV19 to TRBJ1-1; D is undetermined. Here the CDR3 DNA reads TGTGCCAGTAGTTACGGCCAGCGGACTGAAGCTTTCTTT. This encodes CASSYGQRTEAFF.